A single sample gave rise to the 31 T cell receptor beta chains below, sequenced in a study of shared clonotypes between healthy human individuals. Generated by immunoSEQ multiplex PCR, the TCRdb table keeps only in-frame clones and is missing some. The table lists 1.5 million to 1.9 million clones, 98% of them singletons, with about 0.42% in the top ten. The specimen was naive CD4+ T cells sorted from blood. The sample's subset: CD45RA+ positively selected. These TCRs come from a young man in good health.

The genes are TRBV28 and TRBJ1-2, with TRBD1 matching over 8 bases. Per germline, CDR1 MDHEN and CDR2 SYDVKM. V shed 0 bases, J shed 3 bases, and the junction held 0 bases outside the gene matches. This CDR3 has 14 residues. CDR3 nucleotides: TGTGCCAGCAGTTTATGGGACAGGGACTATGGCTACACCTTC. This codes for CASSLWDRDYGYTF.

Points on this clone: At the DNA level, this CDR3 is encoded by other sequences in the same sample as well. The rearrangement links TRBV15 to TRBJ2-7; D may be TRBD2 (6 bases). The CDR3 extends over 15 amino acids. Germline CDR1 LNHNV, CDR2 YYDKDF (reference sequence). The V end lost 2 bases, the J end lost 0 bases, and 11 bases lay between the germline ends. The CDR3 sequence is CATSRPGTGSYEQYF. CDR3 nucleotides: TGTGCCACCAGCAGACCGGGGACTGGCTCCTACGAGCAGTACTTC.

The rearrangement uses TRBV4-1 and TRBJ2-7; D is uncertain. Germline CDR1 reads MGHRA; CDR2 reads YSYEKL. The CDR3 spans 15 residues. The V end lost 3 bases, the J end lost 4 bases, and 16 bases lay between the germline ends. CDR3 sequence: CASSQRTADGYEQYF. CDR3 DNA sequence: TGCGCCAGCAGCCAGAGGACCGCTGATGGGTACGAGCAGTACTTC.

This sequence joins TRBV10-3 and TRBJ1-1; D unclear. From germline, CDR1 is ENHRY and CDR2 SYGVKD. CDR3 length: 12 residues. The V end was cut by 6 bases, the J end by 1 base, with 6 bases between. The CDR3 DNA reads TGTGCCATCAGGGAGAAGAACACTGAAGCTTTCTTT. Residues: CAIREKNTEAFF.

The CDR3 spells CASSLYRTILYNEQFF. CDR3 in DNA: TGTGCCAGCAGCTTGTATCGGACTATACTGTACAATGAGCAGTTCTTC. V usage is TRBV5-6 and J usage is TRBJ2-1; tentative D call: TRBD2 (6 bases). The CDR3 totals 16 residues. Germline CDR1 and CDR2: SGHDT and YYEEEE. The V gene lost 1 base and the J gene lost 4 bases, with 15 bases spanning the gap. Full variable domain (rest looked up from reference TRBV5-6 and TRBJ2-1): DAGVTQSPTHLIKTRGQQVTLRCSPKSGHDTVSWYQQALGQGPQFIFQYYEEEERQRGNFPDRFSGHQFPNYSSELNVNALLLGDSALYLCASSLYRTILYNEQFFGPGTRLTVL.

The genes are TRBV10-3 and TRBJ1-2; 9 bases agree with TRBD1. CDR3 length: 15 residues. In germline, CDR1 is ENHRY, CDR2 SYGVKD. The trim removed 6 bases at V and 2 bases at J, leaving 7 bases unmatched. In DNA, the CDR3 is TGTGCCATCAGCGGGCCGGGACAGGGCAACTATGGCTACACCTTC. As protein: CAISGPGQGNYGYTF.

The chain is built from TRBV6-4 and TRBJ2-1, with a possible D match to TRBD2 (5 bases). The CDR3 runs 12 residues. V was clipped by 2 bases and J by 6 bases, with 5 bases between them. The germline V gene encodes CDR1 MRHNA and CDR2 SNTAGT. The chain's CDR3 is CASSDEGNEQFF. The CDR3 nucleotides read TGTGCCAGCAGTGACGAGGGCAATGAGCAGTTCTTC.

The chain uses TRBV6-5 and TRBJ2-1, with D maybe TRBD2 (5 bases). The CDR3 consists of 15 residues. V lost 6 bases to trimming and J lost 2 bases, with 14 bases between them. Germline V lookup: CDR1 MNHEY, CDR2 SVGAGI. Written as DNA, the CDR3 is TGTGCCAGCAGCCTTAGCGTGAGAACCTACAATGAGCAGTTCTTC. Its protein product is CASSLSVRTYNEQFF.

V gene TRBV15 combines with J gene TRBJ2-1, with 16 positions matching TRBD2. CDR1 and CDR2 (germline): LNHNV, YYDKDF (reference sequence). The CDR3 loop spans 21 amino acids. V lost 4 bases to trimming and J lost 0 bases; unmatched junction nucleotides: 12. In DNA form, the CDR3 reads TGTGCCACCAGCAAAAAGGGGACTAGCGGGAGGGTCCCGAGCTCCTACAATGAGCAGTTCTTC. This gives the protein CATSKKGTSGRVPSSYNEQFF.

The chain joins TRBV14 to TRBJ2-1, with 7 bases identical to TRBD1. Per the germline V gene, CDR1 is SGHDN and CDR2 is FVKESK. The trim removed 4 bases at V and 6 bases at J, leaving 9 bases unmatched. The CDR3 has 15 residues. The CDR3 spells CASSREQGWANEQFF. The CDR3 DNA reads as TGTGCCAGCAGCCGAGAACAGGGGTGGGCCAATGAGCAGTTCTTC.

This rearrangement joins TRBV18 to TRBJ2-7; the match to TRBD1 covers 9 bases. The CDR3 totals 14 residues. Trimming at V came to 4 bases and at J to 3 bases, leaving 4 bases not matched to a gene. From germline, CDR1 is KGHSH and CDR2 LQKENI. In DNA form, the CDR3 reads TGTGCCAGCTCACGGGGGACAGGGTACTACGAGCAGTACTTC. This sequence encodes CASSRGTGYYEQYF.

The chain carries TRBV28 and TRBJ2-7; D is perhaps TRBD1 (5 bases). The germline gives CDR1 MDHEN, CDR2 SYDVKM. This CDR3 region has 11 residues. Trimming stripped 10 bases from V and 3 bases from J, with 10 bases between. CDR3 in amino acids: CATYRIYEQYF. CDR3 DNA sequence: TGTGCCACATACAGGATCTACGAGCAGTACTTC.

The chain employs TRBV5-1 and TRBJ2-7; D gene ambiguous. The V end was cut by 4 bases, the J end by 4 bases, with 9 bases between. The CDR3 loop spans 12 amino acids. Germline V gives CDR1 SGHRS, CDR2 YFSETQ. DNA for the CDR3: TGCGCCAGCAGCCGAACTATTTACGAGCAGTACTTC. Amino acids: CASSRTIYEQYF.

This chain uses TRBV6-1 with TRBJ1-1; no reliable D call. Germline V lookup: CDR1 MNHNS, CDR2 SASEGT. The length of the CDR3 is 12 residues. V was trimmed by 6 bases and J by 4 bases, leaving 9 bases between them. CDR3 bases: TGTGCCAGCAGCCATACCCTCACTGAAGCTTTCTTT. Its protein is CASSHTLTEAFF.

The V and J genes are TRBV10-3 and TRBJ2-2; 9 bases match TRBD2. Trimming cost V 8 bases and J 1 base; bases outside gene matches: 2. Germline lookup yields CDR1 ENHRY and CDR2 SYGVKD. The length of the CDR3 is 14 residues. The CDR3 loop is CAIFSGRNTGELFF. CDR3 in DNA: TGTGCCATCTTTAGCGGGAGGAACACCGGGGAGCTGTTTTTT.

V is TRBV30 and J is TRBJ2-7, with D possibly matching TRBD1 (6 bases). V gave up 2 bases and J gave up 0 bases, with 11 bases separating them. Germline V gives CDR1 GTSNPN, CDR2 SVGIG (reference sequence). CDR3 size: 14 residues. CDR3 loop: CAWSHGTSSYEQYF. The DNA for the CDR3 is TGTGCCTGGAGTCATGGGACATCCTCCTACGAGCAGTACTTC.

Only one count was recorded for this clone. In nucleotides, the CDR3 is TGTGCCAGCAGCTTAGGCCAGTCAACTAATGAAAAACTGTTTTTT. The encoded protein is CASSLGQSTNEKLFF. The chain employs TRBV7-9 and TRBJ1-4; D not resolved. V was cut by 1 base and J by 0 bases, with 6 bases left in between. Germline-derived CDR1 and CDR2 are SEHNR and FQNEAQ (reference sequence). The CDR3 is 15 residues long.

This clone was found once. The CDR3 nucleotides read TGTGCCAGCAGTTACTTTGGACGAGATGGCTACACCTTC. Encoded protein: CASSYFGRDGYTF. This rearrangement joins TRBV6-5 to TRBJ1-2; D is undetermined. Looked up from germline, CDR1 is MNHEY and CDR2 is SVGAGI. V lost 1 base and J 6 bases, leaving 9 bases between the germline ends. The CDR3 runs 13 residues.

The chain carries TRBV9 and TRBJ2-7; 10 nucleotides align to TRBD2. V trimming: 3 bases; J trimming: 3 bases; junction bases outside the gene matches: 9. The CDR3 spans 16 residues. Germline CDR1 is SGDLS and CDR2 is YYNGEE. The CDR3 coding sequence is TGTGCCAGCAGCGAAGCAGGGACTAGCGAGCACTACGAGCAGTACTTC. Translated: CASSEAGTSEHYEQYF. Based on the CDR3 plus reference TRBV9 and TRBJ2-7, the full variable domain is DSGVTQTPKHLITATGQRVTLRCSPRSGDLSVYWYQQSLDQGLQFLIQYYNGEERAKGNILERFSAQQFPDLHSELNLSSLELGDSALYFCASSEAGTSEHYEQYFGPGTRLTVT.

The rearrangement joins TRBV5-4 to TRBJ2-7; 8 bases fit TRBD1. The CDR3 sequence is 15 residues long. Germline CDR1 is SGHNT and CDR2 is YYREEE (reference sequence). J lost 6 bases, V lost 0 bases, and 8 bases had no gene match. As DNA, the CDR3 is TGTGCCAGCAGCTTGGGGGACCGGGACAGGATCGAGCAGTACTTC. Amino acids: CASSLGDRDRIEQYF.

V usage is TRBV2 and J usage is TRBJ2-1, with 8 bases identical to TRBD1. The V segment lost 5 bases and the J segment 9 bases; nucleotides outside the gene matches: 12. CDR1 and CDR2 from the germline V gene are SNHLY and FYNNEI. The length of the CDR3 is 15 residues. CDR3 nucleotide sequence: TGTGCCAGCAGTCGGACAGGGAAGTATCCTCCTGAGCAGTTCTTC. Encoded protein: CASSRTGKYPPEQFF.

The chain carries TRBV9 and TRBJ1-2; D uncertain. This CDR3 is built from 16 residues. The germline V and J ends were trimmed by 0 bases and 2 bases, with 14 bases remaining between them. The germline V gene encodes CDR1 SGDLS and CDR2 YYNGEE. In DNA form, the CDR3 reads TGTGCCAGCAGCGTAGCCGACACCGTCTTAAACTATGGCTACACCTTC. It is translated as CASSVADTVLNYGYTF.

This CDR3 is CASSDNRVENYGYTF. The CDR3 region has the DNA TGTGCCAGCAGTGATAACAGGGTTGAGAACTATGGCTACACCTTC. V and J are TRBV25-1 and TRBJ1-2; perhaps TRBD1 as D (6 bases). The V gene lost 3 bases and the J gene lost 2 bases, with 13 bases spanning the gap. Germline CDR1 and CDR2: MGHDK and SYGVNS. This CDR3 spans 15 amino acids.

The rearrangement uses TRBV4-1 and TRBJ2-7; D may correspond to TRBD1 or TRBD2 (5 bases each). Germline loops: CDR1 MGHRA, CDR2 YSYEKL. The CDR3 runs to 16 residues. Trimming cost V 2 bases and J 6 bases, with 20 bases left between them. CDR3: CASSQNRAGSRAEQYF. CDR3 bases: TGCGCCAGCAGCCAAAATCGGGCAGGGTCGCGGGCCGAGCAGTACTTC.

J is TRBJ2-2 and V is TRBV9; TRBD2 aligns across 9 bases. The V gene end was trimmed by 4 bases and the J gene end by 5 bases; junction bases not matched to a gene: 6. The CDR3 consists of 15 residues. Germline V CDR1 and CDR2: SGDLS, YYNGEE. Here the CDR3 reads CASSLSGRGTGELFF. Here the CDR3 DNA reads TGTGCCAGCAGCCTTAGCGGGAGAGGTACCGGGGAGCTGTTTTTT.

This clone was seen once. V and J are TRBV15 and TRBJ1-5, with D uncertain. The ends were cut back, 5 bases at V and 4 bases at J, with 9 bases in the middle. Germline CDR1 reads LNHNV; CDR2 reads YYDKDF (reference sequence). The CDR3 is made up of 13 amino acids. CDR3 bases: TGTGCCACCAGCGGCTACACGAATCAGCCCCAGCATTTT. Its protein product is CATSGYTNQPQHF.

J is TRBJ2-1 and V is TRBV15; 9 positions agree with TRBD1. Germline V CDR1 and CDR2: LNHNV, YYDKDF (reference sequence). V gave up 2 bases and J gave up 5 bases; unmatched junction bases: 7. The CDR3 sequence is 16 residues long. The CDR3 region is CATSRKGGQGNNEQFF. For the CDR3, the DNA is TGTGCCACCAGCAGAAAAGGGGGACAGGGCAACAATGAGCAGTTCTTC.

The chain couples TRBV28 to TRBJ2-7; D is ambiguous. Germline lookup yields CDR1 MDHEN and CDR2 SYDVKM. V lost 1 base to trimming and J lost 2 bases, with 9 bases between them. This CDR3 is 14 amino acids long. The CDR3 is CASSLLGGTYEQYF. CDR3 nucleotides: TGTGCCAGCAGTTTATTGGGCGGAACCTACGAGCAGTACTTC.

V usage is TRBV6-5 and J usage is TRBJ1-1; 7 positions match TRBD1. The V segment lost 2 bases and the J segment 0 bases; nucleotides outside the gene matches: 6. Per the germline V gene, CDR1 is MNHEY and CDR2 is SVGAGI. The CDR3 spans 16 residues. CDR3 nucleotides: TGTGCCAGCAGTTACCGGCAGGGGGGGATGAACACTGAAGCTTTCTTT. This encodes CASSYRQGGMNTEAFF.

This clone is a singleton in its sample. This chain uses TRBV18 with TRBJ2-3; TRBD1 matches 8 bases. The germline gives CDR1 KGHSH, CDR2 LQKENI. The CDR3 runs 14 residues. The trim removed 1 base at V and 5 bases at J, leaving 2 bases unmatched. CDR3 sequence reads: CASSPRQGRDTQYF. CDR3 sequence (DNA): TGTGCCAGCTCACCACGACAGGGGAGAGATACGCAGTATTTT. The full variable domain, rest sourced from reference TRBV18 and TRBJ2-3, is NAGVMQNPRHLVRRRGQEARLRCSPMKGHSHVYWYRQLPEEGLKFMVYLQKENIIDESGMPKERFSAEFPKEGPSILRIQQVVRGDSAAYFCASSPRQGRDTQYFGPGTRLTVL.

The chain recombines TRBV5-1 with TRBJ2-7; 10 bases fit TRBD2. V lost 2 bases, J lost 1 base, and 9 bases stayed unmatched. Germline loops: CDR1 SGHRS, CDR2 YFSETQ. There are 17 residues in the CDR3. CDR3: CASSLGLAGELSYEQYF. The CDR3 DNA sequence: TGCGCCAGCAGCTTAGGCCTAGCGGGAGAACTTTCCTACGAGCAGTACTTC. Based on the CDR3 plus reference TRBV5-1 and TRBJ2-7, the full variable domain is KAGVTQTPRYLIKTRGQQVTLSCSPISGHRSVSWYQQTPGQGLQFLFEYFSETQRNKGNFPGRFSGRQFSNSRSEMNVSTLELGDSALYLCASSLGLAGELSYEQYFGPGTRLTVT.